Listed below are T cell receptor beta chains from one sample, sequenced in a study of blood T cells in healthy people across ages. TCRdb reprocessed the 5' RACE reads with MiXCR, giving one entry per CDR3 protein. Here the sample spans more than 750,000 distinct CDR3 sequences, around 29% being singletons. This sample was shared with a second study, whose subject was T cells of mothers and their children.

Sequencing used blood. Receptors originate from a woman in her thirties or forties in good health. Both conserved end residues are part of each CDR3. The D gene is left open where the match is weak. Clone size, where shown, is once, few, many, or a class for clones that have expanded.

clone_size	v_call	j_call	d_call	cdr3_nt	cdr3_aa
many	TRBV5-5	TRBJ1-2	NA	TGTGCCAGCAGCCTGGGGCGACAGCTAATCTATGGCTACACCTTC	CASSLGRQLIYGYTF
many	TRBV9	TRBJ2-5	TRBD1	TGTGCCAGCAGCGTAGGGACAGGGGGCCGTGAGACCCAGTACTTC	CASSVGTGGRETQYF
NA	TRBV7-2	TRBJ1-2	NA	TGTGCCAGCAGCTTAGGTTCCAGATATGTCTACACCTTC	CASSLGSRYVYTF
NA	TRBV2	TRBJ1-3	TRBD1	TGTGCCAGCACCTTACAGGGGGCTAGAAACACCATATATTTT	CASTLQGARNTIYF
NA	TRBV4-1	TRBJ1-2	NA	TGCGCCAGCAGCCAAGACCGTCAGAAGGATCTCTATGGCTACACCTTC	CASSQDRQKDLYGYTF
few	TRBV20-1	TRBJ1-2	NA	NA	CSAPGTYGCTF
NA	TRBV12-1	TRBJ1-2	NA	TGTGCCAGCAGCTTTGAGGAGCGCTATGGCTACACCTTC	CASSFEERYGYTF
NA	TRBV27	TRBJ1-4	TRBD1	TGTGCCAGCAGCCTCATAGGGGGCGTTGAAAAACTGTTTTTT	CASSLIGGVEKLFF
NA	TRBV28	TRBJ2-1	NA	TGTGCCAGCACCGTCGGGGGGCTGAACAATGAGCAGTTCTTC	CASTVGGLNNEQFF
NA	TRBV5-5	TRBJ1-5	NA	TGTGCCAGCAGCTTTGCAGGTCAGCCCCAGCATTTT	CASSFAGQPQHF
NA	TRBV29-1	TRBJ1-1	TRBD1	TGCAGCGTGGGACAGGGTTCATGGAACGCTGAAGCTTTCTTT	CSVGQGSWNAEAFF
few	TRBV2	TRBJ2-7	NA	TGTGCCAGCAGTGTAGTGGGGAGCTACGAGCAGTACTTC	CASSVVGSYEQYF
many	TRBV7-3	TRBJ2-1	TRBD2	TGTGCCAGCAGCTTAACAGTAGCGGGGGGGAATGAGCAGTTCTTC	CASSLTVAGGNEQFF
NA	TRBV9	TRBJ1-2	NA	TGTGCCAGCTCGGCCTTAACGGGCTACACCTTC	CASSALTGYTF
NA	TRBV27	TRBJ2-2	TRBD2	TGTGCCAGCCAGACTAGCGGGGGGAACACCGGGGAGCTGTTTTTT	CASQTSGGNTGELFF
NA	TRBV12-3/TRBV12-4	TRBJ2-4	TRBD2	TGTGCCAGCAGTTTGGGCGGGGGGGCCTATGCCAAAAACATTCAGTACTTC	CASSLGGGAYAKNIQYF
many	TRBV29-1	TRBJ2-3	NA	TGCAGCGTTGTTTCCGCGGGACTAGATACGCAGTATTTT	CSVVSAGLDTQYF
NA	TRBV21-1	TRBJ1-2	NA	TGTGCCAGCAGGGTCCTAAAAGGCCCGGGGTATGGCTACACCTTC	CASRVLKGPGYGYTF
NA	TRBV20-1	TRBJ1-1	NA	TGCAGTGCTGAGGCCCGGACAGCGAACACTGAAGCTTTCTTT	CSAEARTANTEAFF
NA	TRBV2	TRBJ2-1	TRBD2	TGTGCCAGCAGTGCGTTTGGTGGGGGGGTGAGTCGGTTCTTC	CASSAFGGGVSRFF
many	TRBV5-5	TRBJ1-2	NA	TGTGCCAGCAGCTTGACGGTACAAACTAACTATGGCTACACCTTC	CASSLTVQTNYGYTF
few	TRBV18	TRBJ2-6	NA	TGTGCCAGCTCACCACGCAGTTCTCCTGGGGCCAACGTCCTGACTTTC	CASSPRSSPGANVLTF